This section outlines one T cell receptor (beta chain) sequence together with its context. These data originate in a study of blood T cells in healthy people across ages. About the study: The template switching approach captured approximately one barcoded beta molecule for every two T cells.

Sample-barcoded 5' priming and a J-beta primer mix drove a second PCR of about 6 to 12 cycles. TCRdb re-called the 5' RACE reads with MiXCR, one entry per CDR3 protein. The sample includes hundreds of thousands of distinct CDR3 sequences, roughly half of them seen just once. CDR1 is MGHDK and CDR2 is SYGVNS in the germline V gene. The CDR3 spans 11 residues. The authors drew roughly 9.8 milliliters of peripheral blood from each donor. In each sample, at least 6 million PBMCs were isolated. V usage is TRBV25-1 and J usage is TRBJ2-4; perhaps TRBD1 as D (6 bases). The specimen was blood. This sequence was found in a woman aged 80 or over in good health. CDR3 sequence reads: CALGARNIQYF. The DNA for the CDR3 is TGTGCTCTGGGGGCGAGAAACATTCAGTACTTC.